The 29 T cell receptor beta chains given below trace back to one sample, sequenced in a study of CD8 T cells in ankylosing spondylitis. TCRdb reprocessed the 5' RACE reads with MiXCR, giving one entry per CDR3 protein. The sample holds approximately 400,000 distinct CDR3 sequences, roughly 26% seen once. Study-level results: A TCR beta motif made of several highly homologous variants seemed typical of ankylosing spondylitis blood.

The antigens of these receptors remain unknown. The specimen was blood, either unsorted or a sorted T cell fraction (not recorded which). The receptor set was obtained from a male donor with ankylosing spondylitis.

The V and J genes are TRBV10-3 and TRBJ2-2; TRBD2 agrees at 13 bases. The CDR3 contains 18 residues. Germline V gene data show CDR1 as ENHRY and CDR2 as SYGVKD. J lost 5 bases, V lost 3 bases, and 9 bases had no gene match. The chain's CDR3 is CAISESSPGLAGTGELFF. CDR3 sequence (DNA): TGTGCCATCAGTGAATCGTCCCCGGGACTAGCGGGAACCGGGGAGCTGTTTTTT.

The V gene is TRBV5-1, the J gene TRBJ1-1; the D gene is possibly TRBD1 (6 bases). The CDR3 runs 13 residues. The V end lost 3 bases, the J end lost 7 bases, and 13 bases lay between the germline ends. CDR1 is SGHRS and CDR2 is YFSETQ in the germline V gene. The CDR3 spells CASSSSGAGEAFF. The CDR3 region has the DNA TGCGCCAGCAGCTCCTCAGGGGCAGGTGAAGCTTTCTTT. Looking up the rest from reference TRBV5-1 and TRBJ1-1 gives the full variable domain: KAGVTQTPRYLIKTRGQQVTLSCSPISGHRSVSWYQQTPGQGLQFLFEYFSETQRNKGNFPGRFSGRQFSNSRSEMNVSTLELGDSALYLCASSSSGAGEAFFGQGTRLTVV.

This clonotype turned up a few times. The genes are TRBV30 and TRBJ2-1; 9 bases match TRBD1. This CDR3 comprises 15 residues. Germline values: CDR1 GTSNPN, CDR2 SVGIG (reference sequence). The V gene end was trimmed by 5 bases and the J gene end by 0 bases; junction bases not matched to a gene: 5. The CDR3 is CAWRGQGSSYNEQFF. For the CDR3, the DNA is TGTGCCTGGCGCGGACAGGGGAGCTCCTACAATGAGCAGTTCTTC.

The chain is built from TRBV12-3 or TRBV12-4 and TRBJ1-1, with a tentative D call TRBD1 (5 bases). Trimming shortened V by 4 bases and J by 4 bases, and 16 bases separated the two germline ends. The CDR3 totals 15 residues. CDR3 sequence: CASSSGRRGATEAFF. CDR3 in DNA: TGTGCCAGCAGTTCTGGAAGGAGAGGGGCCACTGAAGCTTTCTTT.

The V call is TRBV20-1, the J call TRBJ1-5; 7 bases line up with TRBD1. The CDR3 contains 15 residues. Germline V lookup: CDR1 DFQATT, CDR2 SNEGSKA (reference sequence). Trimming at V came to 4 bases and at J to 0 bases, leaving 6 bases not matched to a gene. CDR3 residues: CSANQGGYSNQPQHF. The DNA of the CDR3 is TGCAGTGCTAATCAGGGGGGCTATAGCAATCAGCCCCAGCATTTT.

The rearrangement joins TRBV12-3 or TRBV12-4 to TRBJ2-2; D unresolved. The CDR3 has 15 residues. Trimming removed 6 bases at V and 3 bases at J, with 14 bases between. The CDR3 here is CASSPGSADTGELFF. CDR3 coding DNA: TGTGCCAGCAGCCCCGGGTCCGCGGACACCGGGGAGCTGTTTTTT.

This clonotype was found a few times. The chain recombines TRBV4-1 with TRBJ2-2; D is undetermined. V was pared by 1 base and J by 3 bases, with 15 bases between. Germline-derived CDR1 and CDR2 are MGHRA and YSYEKL. The CDR3 sequence is 17 residues long. The CDR3 bases are TGCGCCAGCAGCCAAGGACCTATTCTACAGTACACCGGGGAGCTGTTTTTT. Protein: CASSQGPILQYTGELFF.

This clonotype was counted many times. V usage is TRBV5-1 and J usage is TRBJ1-4, with TRBD1 matching 7 bases. V lost 0 bases, J lost 8 bases, and 4 bases stayed unmatched. In germline, CDR1 is SGHRS, CDR2 YFSETQ. This CDR3 contains 14 residues. The CDR3 loop reads CASSLGQGSEKLFF. The CDR3 region has the DNA TGCGCCAGCAGCTTGGGACAGGGTTCAGAAAAACTGTTTTTT.

Worth noting for this clonotype: This could be a read error, since a much larger clone is one nucleotide away. The gene calls are TRBV6-1 and TRBJ1-1; D remains ambiguous. V lost 3 bases and J 2 bases, leaving 4 bases between the germline ends. This CDR3 comprises 12 residues. Germline V lookup: CDR1 MNHNS, CDR2 SASEGT. The CDR3 DNA is TGTGCCAGCAGTGACAGCAACACTGAAGCTTTCTTT. Its protein product is CASSDSNTEAFF.

The chain has TRBV7-9 and TRBJ1-2, with D hard to call. There are 14 residues in the CDR3. In germline, CDR1 is SEHNR, CDR2 FQNEAQ (reference sequence). The germline V and J ends were trimmed by 7 bases and 3 bases, with 15 bases remaining between them. CDR3 DNA: TGTGCCAGCACGGAACGAGAACCGCACTATGGCTACACCTTC. This sequence encodes CASTEREPHYGYTF.

V is TRBV19 and J is TRBJ2-6; D may be TRBD1 (6 bases). There are 16 residues in the CDR3. Germline V gives CDR1 LNHDA, CDR2 SQIVND (reference sequence). Trimming cost V 5 bases and J 0 bases, with 11 bases left between them. Here the CDR3 DNA reads TGTGCCAGTAGTGCGGACAGAGTCTCTGGGGCCAACGTCCTGACTTTC. It is translated as CASSADRVSGANVLTF.

J is TRBJ2-1 and V is TRBV2; D is tentatively TRBD1 or TRBD2 (6 bases each). Germline assignment: CDR1 SNHLY and CDR2 FYNNEI. V was clipped by 7 bases and J by 1 base, with 11 bases between them. This CDR3 region has 14 residues. The CDR3 here is CASKGGRSYNEQFF. The CDR3 nucleotides read TGTGCCAGCAAGGGGGGCAGATCCTACAATGAGCAGTTCTTC.

The rearrangement uses TRBV11-2 and TRBJ2-7; no definite D call. Germline V lookup: CDR1 SGHAT, CDR2 FQNNGV. CDR3 length: 12 amino acids. Deletions cut 3 bases from V and 6 bases from J, with 9 bases between. CDR3 residues: CASSFNMGEQYF. CDR3 bases: TGTGCCAGCAGCTTTAATATGGGCGAGCAGTACTTC. Combining the CDR3 with reference TRBV11-2 and TRBJ2-7 gives the whole variable domain EAGVAQSPRYKIIEKRQSVAFWCNPISGHATLYWYQQILGQGPKLLIQFQNNGVVDDSQLPKDRFSAERLKGVDSTLKIQPAKLEDSAVYLCASSFNMGEQYFGPGTRLTVT.

This clonotype occurred a few times. The CDR3 DNA sequence: TGTGCCAGCAGCCAAACGGGCCCCAGGGAGACCCAGTACTTC. Amino acids: CASSQTGPRETQYF. The V and J genes are TRBV3-1 and TRBJ2-5, with D hard to call. The CDR3 is made up of 14 amino acids. The germline V and J ends were trimmed by 2 bases and 5 bases, with 12 bases remaining between them. Germline V gives CDR1 LGHDT, CDR2 YNNKEL (reference sequence).

The chain has TRBV7-9 and TRBJ2-1; D may correspond to TRBD1 or TRBD2 (5 bases each). Germline CDR1 is SEHNR and CDR2 is FQNEAQ (reference sequence). The CDR3 length is 15 residues. Deletions cut 2 bases from V and 12 bases from J, with 20 bases between. The CDR3 nucleotides read TGTGCCAGCAGCTTATTTTGGAACGGGACCATATTGCAGTTCTTC. This sequence encodes CASSLFWNGTILQFF.

A word on this clonotype: One end of the junction varies from germline; a read error may be responsible. The CDR3 loop reads CCARDFLGAGRDTEAFF. Here the CDR3 DNA reads TGCTGTGCTAGAGATTTTTTGGGGGCCGGCCGGGACACTGAAGCTTTCTTT. V and J are TRBV20-1 and TRBJ1-1; perhaps TRBD1 as D (6 bases). Per the germline V gene, CDR1 is DFQATT and CDR2 is SNEGSKA (reference sequence). The length of the CDR3 is 17 residues.

For the CDR3, the DNA is TGTGCCAGCAGTTTATGGGGAAAGGTAATTGAAGCTTTCTTT. Amino acids: CASSLWGKVIEAFF. This chain uses TRBV27 with TRBJ1-1; D is uncertain. Germline V CDR1 and CDR2: MNHEY, SMNVEV (reference sequence). The CDR3 runs 14 residues. Trimming stripped 1 base from V and 7 bases from J, with 13 bases between.

This clonotype was recorded a few times. V usage is TRBV12-3 or TRBV12-4 and J usage is TRBJ1-1, with D uncertain. The CDR3 spans 13 residues. V was shortened by 6 bases and J by 1 base, with 9 bases between the two germline ends. DNA for the CDR3: TGTGCCAGCAGCTCTTTCGGGAACACTGAAGCTTTCTTT. This sequence encodes CASSSFGNTEAFF.

This chain links TRBV5-1 with TRBJ1-3; D not certain. V lost 1 base and J 3 bases, leaving 8 bases between the germline ends. Germline CDR1 reads SGHRS; CDR2 reads YFSETQ. This CDR3 is built from 14 residues. The DNA for the CDR3 is TGCGCCAGCAGCTTGCCTGGAGATGGAAACACCATATATTTT. Protein sequence: CASSLPGDGNTIYF.

This chain joins TRBV10-3 and TRBJ2-3, with TRBD2 identical over 10 bases. Trimming cost V 4 bases and J 4 bases; bases outside gene matches: 2. Germline assignment: CDR1 ENHRY and CDR2 SYGVKD. The CDR3 loop spans 14 amino acids. The CDR3 DNA follows: TGTGCCATCAGTGTTAGCGGGAGGTCAGATACGCAGTATTTT. Its protein is CAISVSGRSDTQYF.

The rearrangement links TRBV12-3 or TRBV12-4 to TRBJ1-1; D is uncertain. V lost 3 bases and J lost 6, with 5 bases in between. This CDR3 contains 11 residues. Here the CDR3 reads CASSFRSEAFF. The DNA of the CDR3 is TGTGCCAGCAGTTTTCGGTCTGAAGCTTTCTTT.

The chain recombines TRBV5-1 with TRBJ2-2; TRBD2 aligns across 11 bases. The CDR3 is 18 amino acids. V dropped 1 base and J dropped 1; count of bases not matched to a gene: 6. Germline CDR1 SGHRS, CDR2 YFSETQ. This CDR3 reads CASSLRSGTSGNTGELFF. The CDR3 DNA reads as TGCGCCAGCAGCTTGAGGTCCGGGACTAGCGGGAACACCGGGGAGCTGTTTTTT.

The V gene is TRBV28, the J gene TRBJ1-1; D uncertain. This CDR3 region has 16 residues. V shed 6 bases and J shed 1 base, with 18 bases lying between them. Germline loops: CDR1 MDHEN, CDR2 SYDVKM. DNA for the CDR3: TGTGCCAGCAGATCCCAGGACTCCCGGGCGAACACTGAAGCTTTCTTT. Translating gives CASRSQDSRANTEAFF.

The sample holds a few counts of this clonotype. J is TRBJ2-1 and V is TRBV7-8; TRBD2 is a possible D gene (5 bases). Looked up from germline, CDR1 is SGHVS and CDR2 is FQNEAQ. The V end lost 1 base, the J end lost 4 bases, and 8 bases lay between the germline ends. The CDR3 has 14 residues. CDR3 nucleotide sequence: TGTGCCAGCAGCTTAGGGACTCGGTACAATGAGCAGTTCTTC. Protein: CASSLGTRYNEQFF.

Only a few counts were recorded for this clonotype. The chain joins TRBV7-2 to TRBJ2-5, with D uncertain. Trimming removed 8 bases from V and 5 bases from J, with 9 bases in between. CDR1 and CDR2 (germline): SGHTA, FQGNSA. This CDR3 is built from 11 residues. The CDR3 DNA reads TGTGCCAGCGGGAACATGGAGACCCAGTACTTC. This codes for CASGNMETQYF.

This clonotype was counted a few times. The chain has TRBV3-1 and TRBJ2-7; either TRBD1 or TRBD2 may fit D (5 bases each). CDR3 length: 17 residues. CDR1 and CDR2 from the germline V gene are LGHDT and YNNKEL (reference sequence). Deletions cut 3 bases from V and 0 bases from J, with 18 bases between. CDR3 in DNA: TGTGCCAGCAGCCAGATTGGGGGAAGAGTTGGCTCCTACGAGCAGTACTTC. Amino acid sequence: CASSQIGGRVGSYEQYF.

The J gene is TRBJ1-1, the V gene TRBV14; tentative D call: TRBD1 (5 bases). The germline V gene has CDR1 SGHDN and CDR2 FVKESK. The CDR3 has 17 residues. V lost 0 bases and J lost 0, with 14 bases in between. The CDR3 loop reads CASSQDLGVAMNTEAFF. For the CDR3, the DNA is TGTGCCAGCAGCCAAGATCTGGGGGTCGCGATGAACACTGAAGCTTTCTTT.

V is TRBV7-2 and J is TRBJ2-7, with TRBD2 as a possible D gene (6 bases). The germline gives CDR1 SGHTA, CDR2 FQGNSA. The CDR3 is 14 residues long. V lost 4 bases, J lost 1 base, and 11 bases lay in between. This chain's CDR3 is CASSSQGGSYEQYF. CDR3 coding DNA: TGTGCCAGCAGCTCTCAGGGAGGTTCCTACGAGCAGTACTTC.

This clonotype has just one count. The rearrangement links TRBV18 to TRBJ1-5; D not resolved. Trimming took off 3 bases at V and 7 bases at J, with 16 bases between the two ends. CDR1 KGHSH and CDR2 LQKENI come from the germline V gene. The CDR3 has 15 residues. The CDR3 reads CASSPTDGSGQPQHF. In DNA form, the CDR3 reads TGTGCCAGCTCACCGACGGACGGGTCCGGGCAGCCCCAGCATTTT.